This T cell receptor (beta chain) was documented in a study of cytomegalovirus exposure and HLA in healthy donors. The germline gives CDR1 LGHNA, CDR2 YSLEER. This CDR3 has 17 amino acids. V was pared by 0 bases and J by 1 base, with 12 bases between. PCR was performed using 60 Vbeta and 13 Jbeta primers. Sequencing was performed with immunoSEQ multiplex PCR; in TCRdb, only in-frame clones are kept and a portion is missing. The repertoire has 180,000 or so clones, approximately 85% of them found once; the top ten carry about a tenth. This clone was seen only once. This clonotype was obtained from a man younger than 35 in good health and CMV-seropositive. The sequenced sample was PBMCs. The genes are TRBV4-3 and TRBJ2-2, with D possibly matching TRBD1 (6 bases). CDR3 residues: CASSQDEKQGNTGELFF. CDR3 bases: TGCGCCAGCAGCCAAGATGAAAAACAGGGGAACACCGGGGAGCTGTTTTTT.